These 16 T cell receptor beta chains were all obtained from the same sample, sequenced in a study of T cells after yellow fever vaccination. TCRdb called the 5' RACE reads again in MiXCR, with one record for every CDR3 protein. The data hold more than 300,000 distinct CDR3 sequences, with about 10% observed a single time. The sequenced sample was CD4+ T cells sorted from PBMCs, obtained 45 days after the yellow fever booster vaccination. The receptors here all came from a man between 18 and 29 years old who received the YFV17D yellow fever vaccine.

This rearrangement joins TRBV5-6 to TRBJ1-1; tentatively, D is TRBD1 (6 bases). Germline assignment: CDR1 SGHDT and CDR2 YYEEEE. The CDR3 spans 16 residues. V lost 1 base to trimming and J lost 1 base, with 14 bases between them. CDR3 protein: CASSLFARGGNTEAFF. Written as DNA, the CDR3 is TGTGCCAGCAGCTTGTTCGCCAGGGGCGGGAACACTGAAGCTTTCTTT.

This rearrangement joins TRBV6-2 or TRBV6-3 to TRBJ1-1; the match to TRBD1 covers 8 bases. CDR1 MNHEY and CDR2 SVGEGT come from the germline V gene. The CDR3 length is 14 residues. Trimming at V came to 2 bases and at J to 5 bases, leaving 4 bases not matched to a gene. DNA for the CDR3: TGTGCCAGCAGTTACCAGGGGGCTGCGACTGAAGCTTTCTTT. This sequence encodes CASSYQGAATEAFF.

This clonotype has more than one count but fewer than ten. V usage is TRBV27 and J usage is TRBJ2-7; possibly TRBD2 for D (5 bases). The CDR3 spans 14 residues. V dropped 5 bases and J dropped 6 bases, with 17 bases sitting between them. Germline CDR1 and CDR2: MNHEY and SMNVEV (reference sequence). CDR3 DNA sequence: TGTGCCAGCAGTACCCCCGTAGGACGGGGCGAGCAGTACGTC. This translates into CASSTPVGRGEQYV.

The rearrangement joins TRBV7-9 to TRBJ1-1; tentative D call: TRBD1 (6 bases). The V end lost 4 bases, the J end lost 6 bases, and 9 bases lay between the germline ends. Germline lookup yields CDR1 SEHNR and CDR2 FQNEAQ (reference sequence). The CDR3 consists of 12 residues. In DNA, the CDR3 is TGTGCCAGCAGCTCAGGGGTCTCTGAAGCTTTCTTT. Protein product: CASSSGVSEAFF. Filled out from reference TRBV7-9 and TRBJ1-1, the complete variable domain reads DTGVSQNPRHKITKRGQNVTFRCDPISEHNRLYWYRQTLGQGPEFLTYFQNEAQLEKSRLLSDRFSAERPKGSFSTLEIQRTEQGDSAMYLCASSSGVSEAFFGQGTRLTVV.

The chain recombines TRBV7-2 with TRBJ1-4; weak D call: TRBD1 (6 bases). The V end was cut by 3 bases, the J end by 0 bases, with 11 bases between. The germline V gene has CDR1 SGHTA and CDR2 FQGNSA. This CDR3 is built from 16 residues. CDR3 sequence reads: CASSFRGATTNEKLFF. The CDR3 coding sequence is TGTGCCAGCAGCTTCCGGGGGGCGACAACTAATGAAAAACTGTTTTTT. The whole variable domain, remainder taken from reference TRBV7-2 and TRBJ1-4, is GAGVSQSPSNKVTEKGKDVELRCDPISGHTALYWYRQSLGQGLEFLIYFQGNSAPDKSGLPSDRFSAERTGGSVSTLTIQRTQQEDSAVYLCASSFRGATTNEKLFFGSGTQLSVL.

This clonotype was seen only a few times. The chain employs TRBV4-3 and TRBJ1-3, with 7 bases matching TRBD1. Per the germline V gene, CDR1 is LGHNA and CDR2 is YSLEER. The CDR3 totals 15 residues. The V and J ends lost 0 bases and 3 bases, in that order; junction bases with no gene match: 2. The CDR3 region is CASSQETGDGNTIYF. CDR3 DNA sequence: TGCGCCAGCAGCCAAGAAACAGGGGATGGAAACACCATATATTTT.

This chain links TRBV20-1 with TRBJ1-4; tentatively, D is TRBD1 (5 bases). Germline assignment: CDR1 DFQATT and CDR2 SNEGSKA (reference sequence). The ends were cut back, 3 bases at V and 8 bases at J, with 10 bases in the middle. This CDR3 has 12 amino acids. CDR3 coding DNA: TGCAGTGCTAGTGGGGGGGAGGAAAAACTGTTTTTT. Protein sequence: CSASGGEEKLFF.

This clonotype has at least ten counts. CDR3 amino acids: CASSLFAGRTEAFF. Here the CDR3 DNA reads TGTGCCAGCAGCTTATTCGCCGGTCGGACTGAAGCTTTCTTT. The rearrangement uses TRBV7-8 and TRBJ1-1, with no clear D. The CDR3 is made up of 14 amino acids. CDR1 is SGHVS, CDR2 FQNEAQ, per germline. Trimming pared 2 bases from V and 5 bases from J, leaving 12 bases between.

In this sample, this clonotype turned up a few times. V usage is TRBV6-2 or TRBV6-3 and J usage is TRBJ2-7; a possible D gene is TRBD1 (6 bases). V lost 5 bases, J lost 2 bases, and 10 bases lay in between. The CDR3 totals 13 residues. CDR1 and CDR2 (germline): MNHEY, SVGEGT. CDR3 bases: TGTGCCAGCAGTGAGCGGACAGCCTACGAGCAGTACTTC. This codes for CASSERTAYEQYF.

This chain uses TRBV7-2 with TRBJ2-3, with 9 nucleotides matching TRBD2. This CDR3 contains 15 residues. CDR1 SGHTA and CDR2 FQGNSA come from the germline V gene. The V segment lost 4 bases and the J segment 6 bases; nucleotides outside the gene matches: 8. The chain's CDR3 is CASSWRLAVRDTQYF. As DNA, the CDR3 is TGTGCCAGCAGCTGGAGACTAGCGGTCCGCGATACGCAGTATTTT.

This clonotype has a single count. V usage is TRBV7-9 and J usage is TRBJ1-1; D unresolved. This CDR3 is 14 amino acids long. V lost 7 bases and J lost 2, with 14 bases in between. Germline V CDR1 and CDR2: SEHNR, FQNEAQ (reference sequence). The CDR3 here is CASNEWAANTEAFF. The CDR3 bases are TGTGCCAGCAATGAGTGGGCAGCCAACACTGAAGCTTTCTTT.

The table lists this clonotype with many counts. The chain combines TRBV5-1 with TRBJ2-7, with a weak D call TRBD1 (6 bases). Trimming shortened V by 3 bases and J by 2 bases, and 9 bases separated the two germline ends. The germline V gene has CDR1 SGHRS and CDR2 YFSETQ. This CDR3 comprises 13 residues. Here the CDR3 DNA reads TGCGCCAGCAGCTCTGACAGGCCCTACGAGCAGTACTTC. Its protein product is CASSSDRPYEQYF.

This clonotype appeared a few times. The V call is TRBV5-4, the J call TRBJ2-3, with TRBD2 matching 9 bases. V lost 6 bases to trimming and J lost 4 bases; unmatched junction nucleotides: 9. This CDR3 spans 15 amino acids. Germline lookup yields CDR1 SGHNT and CDR2 YYREEE (reference sequence). DNA of the CDR3: TGTGCCAGCACCATCCGGGCGGGGGGGTCAGATACGCAGTATTTT. Its protein product is CASTIRAGGSDTQYF.

This clonotype has a count of ten or more. The V gene is TRBV19, the J gene TRBJ2-5, with 14 bases aligning to TRBD2. Germline V gene lookup returns CDR1 LNHDA and CDR2 SQIVND (reference sequence). J lost 4 bases, V lost 5 bases, and 6 bases had no gene match. The CDR3 has 16 amino acids. The CDR3 sequence is CASSSRLAGGPETQYF. The CDR3 DNA is TGTGCCAGTAGTTCACGACTAGCGGGGGGGCCAGAGACCCAGTACTTC.

The chain combines TRBV23-1 with TRBJ1-5; D may be TRBD1 (5 bases). TRBV23-1 is annotated as an ORF whose role is uncertain. This CDR3 has 15 amino acids. The ends were cut back, 3 bases at V and 2 bases at J, with 11 bases in the middle. The CDR3, as DNA: TGCGCCAGCAGTCATCCGACAGCGGGCAATCAGCCCCAGCATTTT. The encoded protein is CASSHPTAGNQPQHF.

The rearrangement links TRBV4-1 to TRBJ2-1; 10 nucleotides line up with TRBD1. The germline V gene has CDR1 MGHRA and CDR2 YSYEKL. J lost 9 bases, V lost 0 bases, and 5 bases had no gene match. The CDR3 runs to 15 residues. CDR3 in amino acids: CASSQDLGQGSEQFF. DNA of the CDR3: TGCGCCAGCAGCCAAGACCTGGGACAGGGGTCTGAGCAGTTCTTC.